This T cell receptor beta chain is drawn from a study of shared clonotypes between healthy human individuals. V was shortened by 1 base and J by 2 bases, with 16 bases between the two germline ends. Germline CDR1 reads SEHNR; CDR2 reads FQNEAQ (reference sequence). This CDR3 spans 17 amino acids. The repertoire was sequenced with immunoSEQ multiplex PCR; TCRdb's copy has only in-frame clones and lacks some. The table includes a few million clones, over 85% detected once. The material sequenced was naive CD4+ T cells from PBMCs. Subset meaning: CD45RA+ positively selected. This sequence joins TRBV7-9 and TRBJ2-3, with TRBD1 as a possible D gene (6 bases). This receptor was taken from a man aged 18 to 30 in good health. Some clones in this sample may be carry-over from other donors' samples. CDR3 loop: CASSLVFRGEDTDTQYF. The CDR3 nucleotides read TGTGCCAGCAGCTTAGTATTCAGGGGAGAAGACACAGATACGCAGTATTTT.